Given below is one T cell receptor (beta chain) in context. Per germline, CDR1 GTSNPN and CDR2 SVGIG (reference sequence). The germline V and J ends were trimmed by 2 bases and 6 bases, with 5 bases remaining between them. The CDR3 runs 12 residues. The authors' processing: Nucleated cell number was recorded as an estimate derived from reference gene primer amplification. Profiling relied on immunoSEQ multiplex PCR, and the TCRdb table lists in-frame clones only, not all of them. V, J and clone size are those of that table, while D and trimming were read from the DNA. The sample has 200,000 to 300,000 clones; over 80% are singletons. These data are taken from a study of blood T cell repertoires in COVID-19. Whole-study context: The United States, Italy and Spain supplied acute and convalescent COVID-19 samples. The analysed material was cDNA or gDNA that came from T cells, B-cell-depleted T cells, or PBMCs.

The V call is TRBV30, the J call TRBJ1-6; D gene ambiguous. Source material: peripheral blood. The TCR was taken from a woman in her 40s who had recovered from COVID-19. The CDR3 region has the DNA TGTGCCTGGAGTCCTATTAATTCACCCCTCCACTTT. This encodes CAWSPINSPLHF.